Included here is one TCR beta chain sequence, with context. Sequencing was performed with immunoSEQ multiplex PCR; in TCRdb, only in-frame clones are kept and a portion is missing. This sample has about 380,000 clones; approximately 95% occur once, and the top ten carry approximately 0.02%. The source of the sample is a study of shared T cell receptors in the human thymus. Germline V lookup: CDR1 MNHNS, CDR2 SASEGT. This CDR3 has 13 residues. J gave up 5 bases and V 8 bases, and 9 bases lay outside the gene matches. The TCR sequence derives from a human donor. The sequencing input was thymocytes. The chain recombines TRBV6-1 with TRBJ2-7; TRBD1 matches at 7 bases. CDR3 in amino acids: CASGANRGNEQYF. The CDR3 DNA follows: TGTGCCAGCGGAGCAAACAGGGGCAACGAGCAGTACTTC.